This T cell receptor (beta chain) stems from a study of cytomegalovirus exposure and HLA in healthy donors. V lost 7 bases, J lost 14 bases, and 11 bases stayed unmatched. The V gene's germline CDR1 is SGHRS and CDR2 YFSETQ. The CDR3 has 13 amino acids. The study ran its PCR with 60 Vbeta and 13 Jbeta primers. Assay: immunoSEQ multiplex PCR; the TCRdb copy retains only in-frame clones and omits some. The table includes some 180,000 clones, approximately 81% detected once. This receptor was identified in a man aged 30 to 45 in good health and CMV-seropositive. What was sequenced was PBMCs. The V gene is TRBV5-1, the J gene TRBJ2-1, with 11 bases fitting TRBD1. For the CDR3, the DNA is TGCGCCAGCCTTAAGGGACAGGGGGGTTCTAAGTTCTTC. This codes for CASLKGQGGSKFF.